What follows are 9 T cell receptor beta chains derived from one specimen sequenced in a study of a mutant IDH1 vaccine in newly diagnosed glioma. Time point reported: week 23, last vaccination. All doses held 300 ug of mutant IDH1 20-mer peptide, with topical imiquimod. Profiled with immunoSEQ multiplex PCR; TCRdb holds only in-frame clones, not every one. The table records around 60,000 clones, roughly 85% of them present only once. No antigen is known for these receptors. The specimen was PBMCs, collected from a glioma patient whose treatment included an IDH1 peptide vaccine. These receptors were obtained from a man aged 30 to 45 with glioma.

This clone is deemed medium-sized (0.01 to 0.1%). Other DNA sequences of this sample code for an identical CDR3. V and J are TRBV25-1 and TRBJ1-2; weak D call: TRBD1 (5 bases). Trimming cost V 3 bases and J 1 base, with 15 bases left between them. CDR1 is MGHDK and CDR2 is SYGVNS in the germline V gene. The CDR3 is 16 residues long. In DNA form, the CDR3 reads TGTGCCAGCAGTGAGGACACCGGGTCCTATAACTATGGCTACACCTTC. Translated: CASSEDTGSYNYGYTF.

This clone was detected only once. V is TRBV19 and J is TRBJ1-3; no definite D call. Trimming took off 7 bases at V and 4 bases at J, with 11 bases between the two ends. Germline V gene lookup returns CDR1 LNHDA and CDR2 SQIVND (reference sequence). The CDR3 runs 13 residues. The CDR3 nucleotides are TGTGCCAGTACCCGAGGTCTCGGAAACACCATATATTTT. Translated, it gives CASTRGLGNTIYF.

The rearrangement joins TRBV29-1 to TRBJ1-1; a weak D match, TRBD1 (5 bases). In germline, CDR1 is SQVTM, CDR2 ANQGSEA. Trimming left V 7 bases short and J 2 bases short, with 17 bases between. The CDR3 is 14 amino acids. The chain's CDR3 is CSAAAGPINTEAFF. The CDR3 DNA reads as TGCAGCGCGGCCGCGGGACCCATCAACACTGAAGCTTTCTTT.

The chain is built from TRBV27 and TRBJ2-1, with 14 bases that match TRBD2. The CDR3 spans 15 residues. Germline V gene sequence: CDR1 MNHEY, CDR2 SMNVEV (reference sequence). Trimming took 2 bases from V and 7 from J; bases not matched to a gene: 1. Written as DNA, the CDR3 is TGTGCCAGCAGTTTAGGGACTAGCGGGGGTAATGAGCAGTTCTTC. It translates to CASSLGTSGGNEQFF.

V and J are TRBV29-1 and TRBJ2-1; no clear D. Trimming pared 6 bases from V and 0 bases from J, leaving 12 bases between. This CDR3 has 14 amino acids. Germline V gene lookup returns CDR1 SQVTM and CDR2 ANQGSEA. The CDR3 bases are TGCAGCGTCCCACCTAGGGTCTCCTACAATGAGCAGTTCTTC. It codes for CSVPPRVSYNEQFF.

V gene TRBV27 combines with J gene TRBJ2-6; 7 bases map to TRBD1. Unmatched junction bases numbered 18, after V lost 6 bases and J lost 4 bases. This CDR3 has 19 amino acids. Germline CDR1 and CDR2: MNHEY and SMNVEV (reference sequence). CDR3 DNA: TGTGCCAGCAGACAAGGCGCTCGACAGGGCAGGCCAGGGGCCAACGTCCTGACTTTC. Amino acid sequence: CASRQGARQGRPGANVLTF.

The CDR3 DNA follows: TGTGCCAGCTCACCAGGACAGGTTAGCAATCAGCCCCAGCATTTT. Residues: CASSPGQVSNQPQHF. The chain couples TRBV18 to TRBJ1-5, with TRBD1 matching over 7 bases. The CDR3 is 15 residues long. Germline CDR1 is KGHSH and CDR2 is LQKENI. V shed 2 bases, J shed 0 bases, and the junction held 1 base outside the gene matches.

The rearrangement links TRBV6-4 to TRBJ2-2, with no clear D. Trimming removed 5 bases at V and 2 bases at J, with 6 bases between. The CDR3 runs 13 residues. CDR1 and CDR2 from the germline V gene are MRHNA and SNTAGT. CDR3 DNA: TGTGCCAGCAGTAACACCAACACCGGGGAGCTGTTTTTT. Its protein product is CASSNTNTGELFF.

This chain uses TRBV5-1 with TRBJ2-1; 8 nucleotides agree with TRBD2. The germline gives CDR1 SGHRS, CDR2 YFSETQ. V shed 0 bases and J 9 bases; nucleotides not matched to a gene: 8. CDR3 size: 15 residues. CDR3 protein: CASSLARGGPPEQFF. The DNA of the CDR3 is TGCGCCAGCAGCTTGGCTCGGGGGGGCCCGCCTGAGCAGTTCTTC.